These T cell receptor beta chains were read from a single sample in a study of regulatory T cells in long-lasting Graves disease. TCRdb independently ran MiXCR on the multiplex PCR reads; one entry per CDR3 protein. Of around 500,000 distinct CDR3 sequences listed, 12% were seen once; the top ten hold 8% to 10%. This same sample was also part of a study on T cells in Graves' hyperthyroidism and ophthalmopathy.

This material consisted of peripheral blood mononuclear cells (PBMCs), taken at new diagnosis, from a patient treated with antithyroid drugs. These TCRs come from a woman between 25 and 40 years old with Graves disease. Both conserved end residues are part of each CDR3.

cdr3_aa | j_call | cdr3_length | v_call
CASSLDRVSYGYTF | TRBJ1-2 | 14 | TRBV19
CASSYSRLDSYNEQFF | TRBJ2-1 | 16 | TRBV6-2/TRBV6-3
CAWSAPPTGNYGYTF | TRBJ1-2 | 15 | TRBV30
CASSYSSLAGAYNEQFF | TRBJ2-1 | 17 | TRBV6-2/TRBV6-3
CASSLISGSGANVLTF | TRBJ2-6 | 16 | TRBV11-1
CSVKSPYEQYF | TRBJ2-7 | 11 | TRBV20-1
CASSPTDGNYGYTF | TRBJ1-2 | 14 | TRBV18
CASRLPGHSYEQYF | TRBJ2-7 | 14 | TRBV2
CSAPDRAYPWEQYF | TRBJ2-7 | 14 | TRBV20-1
CSASDRYHEQFF | TRBJ2-1 | 12 | TRBV20-1
CSTSQAGSSYNEQFF | TRBJ2-1 | 15 | TRBV29-1
CASKYGDEQYF | TRBJ2-7 | 11 | TRBV12-3/TRBV12-4
CASSLGPNGGYTF | TRBJ1-2 | 13 | TRBV11-3
CASSRTARNTEAFF | TRBJ1-1 | 14 | TRBV3-1
CASNGGYGYTF | TRBJ1-2 | 11 | TRBV2
CASSLKAGGPFEQYF | TRBJ2-7 | 15 | TRBV7-9